The 24 T cell receptor beta chains presented below share a single source sample, sequenced in a study of beta chain features in type 1 diabetes. Of the isolated RNA, all was reverse transcribed, and so the sequenced material was expressed TCRB transcripts. Clones were sequenced by immunoSEQ multiplex PCR, and TCRdb holds only the in-frame ones, with some missing. The data contain a few hundred thousand clones, over 13% of them seen just once; the ten biggest clones take up approximately 0.02%. Source material: naive CD4+ T cells from blood. These receptors came from a woman under 30 in good health.

This clone has more than one count but fewer than ten. The chain couples TRBV13 to TRBJ1-2, with TRBD1 matching 7 bases. The CDR3 loop spans 17 amino acids. Germline V gene data show CDR1 as PRHDT and CDR2 as FYEKMQ (reference sequence). J lost 4 bases, V lost 0 bases, and 11 bases had no gene match. The CDR3 spells CASSLGPDRVEVYGYTF. Here the CDR3 DNA reads TGTGCCAGCAGCTTAGGCCCCGACAGGGTAGAGGTCTATGGCTACACCTTC. The whole variable domain, filled in from reference TRBV13 and TRBJ1-2, reads AAGVIQSPRHLIKEKRETATLKCYPIPRHDTVYWYQQGPGQDPQFLISFYEKMQSDKGSIPDRFSAQQFSDYHSELNMSSLELGDSALYFCASSLGPDRVEVYGYTFGSGTRLTVV.

The V and J genes are TRBV18 and TRBJ2-5; TRBD2 is a possible D gene (6 bases). The CDR3 runs 15 residues. V was trimmed by 1 base and J by 4 bases, leaving 13 bases between them. Germline assignment: CDR1 KGHSH and CDR2 LQKENI. CDR3 amino acids: CASSPLAVGPETQYF. In DNA form, the CDR3 reads TGTGCCAGCTCACCACTAGCGGTTGGTCCAGAGACCCAGTACTTC.

The rearrangement uses TRBV6-5 and TRBJ1-4; a possible D gene is TRBD1 (6 bases). Germline V gene data show CDR1 as MNHEY and CDR2 as SVGAGI. The CDR3 sequence is 14 residues long. Trimming took off 6 bases at V and 6 bases at J, with 14 bases between the two ends. DNA of the CDR3: TGTGCCAGCAGAAAGGGGGGGCTCGATGAAAAACTGTTTTTT. The encoded protein is CASRKGGLDEKLFF.

The chain joins TRBV18 to TRBJ2-1; TRBD2 matches at 7 bases. The J segment lost 8 bases and the V segment lost 4 bases, leaving 11 bases of the junction unmatched. Germline V gives CDR1 KGHSH, CDR2 LQKENI. CDR3 length: 15 amino acids. This chain's CDR3 is CASSRAGAFGDEQFF. The CDR3 DNA follows: TGTGCCAGCTCACGGGCGGGAGCGTTTGGCGATGAGCAGTTCTTC.

V and J are TRBV9 and TRBJ2-1; 7 nucleotides line up with TRBD2. Germline lookup yields CDR1 SGDLS and CDR2 YYNGEE. Losses at the gene ends were 3 bases for V and 2 bases for J; bases not matched to a gene: 5. The CDR3 covers 15 residues. CDR3 loop: CASSDSSGPYNEQFF. For the CDR3, the DNA is TGTGCCAGCAGCGACTCTAGCGGCCCCTACAATGAGCAGTTCTTC.

The chain uses TRBV29-1 and TRBJ2-7; 8 bases are shared with TRBD1. With 7 bases clipped from V and 4 bases from J, the junction kept 9 bases outside the gene matches. The CDR3 consists of 13 residues. CDR1 and CDR2 from the germline V gene are SQVTM and ANQGSEA. The CDR3, as DNA: TGCAGCGCCACGGACAGGGTAGTGTACGAGCAGTACTTC. It translates to CSATDRVVYEQYF.

The sample holds one count of this clone. The gene calls are TRBV7-2 and TRBJ2-3; 8 bases agree with TRBD2. CDR3 size: 14 residues. CDR1 is SGHTA, CDR2 FQGNSA, per germline. V lost 5 bases, J lost 3 bases, and 4 bases stayed unmatched. Here the CDR3 reads CASSRTSGTDTQYF. CDR3 DNA: TGTGCCAGCAGCCGCACTAGCGGAACAGATACGCAGTATTTT.

The chain uses TRBV11-3 and TRBJ2-7; 8 nucleotides match TRBD1. The germline CDR1 and CDR2 sequences are SGHNT and YENEEA. The CDR3 has 14 residues. Unmatched junction bases numbered 6, after V lost 3 bases and J lost 5 bases. CDR3 sequence: CASSFRQGPNEQYF. The CDR3, as DNA: TGTGCCAGCAGCTTCAGACAGGGGCCCAACGAGCAGTACTTC. Looking up the rest from reference TRBV11-3 and TRBJ2-7 gives the full variable domain: EAGVVQSPRYKIIEKKQPVAFWCNPISGHNTLYWYLQNLGQGPELLIRYENEEAVDDSQLPKDRFSAERLKGVDSTLKIQPAELGDSAVYLCASSFRQGPNEQYFGPGTRLTVT.

This clone was seen only a few times. This chain uses TRBV14 with TRBJ2-7; D remains unclear. The CDR3 extends over 11 amino acids. V dropped 0 bases and J dropped 7 bases, with 4 bases sitting between them. Germline-derived CDR1 and CDR2 are SGHDN and FVKESK. CDR3 in amino acids: CASSQEREQYF. The CDR3 region has the DNA TGTGCCAGCAGCCAAGAGCGAGAGCAGTACTTC. Supplemented by reference TRBV14 and TRBJ2-7, the full variable domain reads EAGVTQFPSHSVIEKGQTVTLRCDPISGHDNLYWYRRVMGKEIKFLLHFVKESKQDESGMPNNRFLAERTGGTYSTLKVQPAELEDSGVYFCASSQEREQYFGPGTRLTVT.

The CDR3 DNA follows: TGCAGCGTTATACGGACTAGCGGCACAGATACGCAGTATTTT. Translating it yields CSVIRTSGTDTQYF. The chain links TRBV29-1 to TRBJ2-3; 9 positions match TRBD2. J lost 1 base, V lost 5 bases, and 4 bases had no gene match. Germline V lookup: CDR1 SQVTM, CDR2 ANQGSEA. This CDR3 has 14 residues.

This clone occurred a few times. The chain recombines TRBV7-2 with TRBJ2-5, with D maybe TRBD2 (6 bases). CDR3 length: 12 amino acids. V was clipped by 5 bases and J by 7 bases, with 11 bases between them. Germline V gene data show CDR1 as SGHTA and CDR2 as FQGNSA. Here the CDR3 reads CASSPPGGTQYF. CDR3 DNA: TGTGCCAGCAGCCCCCCCGGGGGGACCCAGTACTTC.

The gene calls are TRBV6-5 and TRBJ1-2, with D possibly being TRBD1 (5 bases). CDR1 is MNHEY and CDR2 is SVGAGI in the germline V gene. The CDR3 length is 15 residues. V was pared by 2 bases and J by 0 bases, with 10 bases between. CDR3 nucleotide sequence: TGTGCCAGCAGTTACGGGGCTGCCTCTAACTATGGCTACACCTTC. Translation: CASSYGAASNYGYTF.

The chain links TRBV6-5 to TRBJ2-5, with D possibly matching TRBD1 (5 bases). This CDR3 has 12 residues. The V gene lost 8 bases and the J gene lost 5 bases, with 12 bases spanning the gap. Germline loops: CDR1 MNHEY, CDR2 SVGAGI. CDR3 sequence reads: CASHRSMETQYF. DNA for the CDR3: TGTGCCAGCCACAGGAGTATGGAGACCCAGTACTTC.

The CDR3 DNA follows: TGTGCCAGCAGCCTAACCGGGACAGGGAACTATGGCTACACCTTC. Protein product: CASSLTGTGNYGYTF. This chain uses TRBV13 with TRBJ1-2; TRBD1 matches 9 bases. V shed 5 bases and J 2 bases; nucleotides not matched to a gene: 6. Germline V gene sequence: CDR1 PRHDT, CDR2 FYEKMQ (reference sequence). This CDR3 spans 15 amino acids.

The chain uses TRBV28 and TRBJ1-1; TRBD1 might be the D (5 bases). The germline V gene encodes CDR1 MDHEN and CDR2 SYDVKM. The V end lost 4 bases, the J end lost 4 bases, and 13 bases lay between the germline ends. The CDR3 is 14 residues long. The CDR3 DNA follows: TGTGCCAGCAGTTGGGGGGGAGGGTTCACTGAAGCTTTCTTT. Residues: CASSWGGGFTEAFF.

This clone was observed a handful of times. The rearrangement uses TRBV29-1 and TRBJ2-7, with D tentatively TRBD1 (6 bases). The CDR3 has 11 amino acids. Germline values: CDR1 SQVTM, CDR2 ANQGSEA. V was trimmed by 7 bases and J by 6 bases, leaving 13 bases between them. CDR3 in DNA: TGCAGCGCCAAGAGGGGGAGCGAGCAGTACTTC. It encodes CSAKRGSEQYF.

This clone has just a few counts. The chain links TRBV30 to TRBJ2-7; TRBD2 aligns across 9 bases. V trimming: 3 bases; J trimming: 2 bases; junction bases outside the gene matches: 2. This CDR3 has 13 amino acids. Germline CDR1 and CDR2: GTSNPN and SVGIG (reference sequence). The CDR3 bases are TGTGCCTGGAGCGGACTAGCGACCTACGAGCAGTACTTC. It yields the protein CAWSGLATYEQYF.

The V and J genes are TRBV4-3 and TRBJ2-1; TRBD2 matches at 8 bases. In germline, CDR1 is LGHNA, CDR2 YSLEER. The CDR3 runs to 16 residues. The V segment lost 4 bases and the J segment 3 bases; nucleotides outside the gene matches: 8. The CDR3 sequence is CASSLGQRENYNEQFF. The CDR3 DNA follows: TGCGCCAGCAGCCTCGGTCAGCGGGAGAACTACAATGAGCAGTTCTTC.

The rearrangement joins TRBV20-1 to TRBJ2-7, with a tentative D call TRBD2 (6 bases). Germline-derived CDR1 and CDR2 are DFQATT and SNEGSKA (reference sequence). This CDR3 is 11 amino acids long. V lost 0 bases to trimming and J lost 7 bases, with 7 bases between them. The CDR3 DNA reads as TGCAGTGCTAGAGATGCGGGGGAGCAGTACTTC. Its translation is CSARDAGEQYF.

This clone was observed a few times. This chain connects TRBV29-1 to TRBJ2-2; D gene unclear. This CDR3 has 13 amino acids. Germline loops: CDR1 SQVTM, CDR2 ANQGSEA. Trimming shortened V by 4 bases and J by 5 bases, and 11 bases separated the two germline ends. The DNA for the CDR3 is TGCAGCGTTGTGCCTAGTAGGACCGGGGAGCTGTTTTTT. This sequence encodes CSVVPSRTGELFF.

This clone was recorded a few times. The chain joins TRBV5-1 to TRBJ2-3; D possibly corresponds to TRBD2 (6 bases). CDR3 length: 15 amino acids. The germline gives CDR1 SGHRS, CDR2 YFSETQ. Trimming stripped 9 bases from V and 0 bases from J, with 17 bases between. DNA of the CDR3: TGCGCCACTAAGCAGAGGGACTCAAGCACAGATACGCAGTATTTT. Translating gives CATKQRDSSTDTQYF.

J is TRBJ2-1 and V is TRBV9, with 7 nucleotides matching TRBD2. Germline loops: CDR1 SGDLS, CDR2 YYNGEE. The ends lost 0 bases at V and 6 bases at J; junction bases unmatched: 3. The CDR3 spans 14 residues. Written as DNA, the CDR3 is TGTGCCAGCAGCGTAGAAGTAGCGGGCAATGAGCAGTTCTTC. This encodes CASSVEVAGNEQFF.

This clone came up a few times. The V call is TRBV30, the J call TRBJ1-1; D gene unclear. The V end lost 4 bases, the J end lost 5 bases, and 17 bases lay between the germline ends. CDR1 is GTSNPN, CDR2 SVGIG, per germline (reference sequence). This CDR3 contains 14 residues. CDR3 sequence: CAWNPRGGRTEAFF. CDR3 coding DNA: TGTGCCTGGAATCCGCGGGGAGGAAGGACTGAAGCTTTCTTT.

This clone showed up just a few times. The rearrangement links TRBV28 to TRBJ2-2; D is ambiguous. Germline lookup yields CDR1 MDHEN and CDR2 SYDVKM. V was shortened by 6 bases and J by 3 bases, with 5 bases between the two germline ends. The CDR3 runs to 12 residues. The CDR3 loop is CASSPYTGELFF. The CDR3 bases are TGTGCCAGCAGCCCGTACACCGGGGAGCTGTTTTTT.